This TCR beta chain is drawn from a study of OX40 agonist ivuxolimab in advanced cancers. Whole-study results and caveats: Within 6 weeks, CD4+ and CD8+ blood T cells expanded clonally at 0.1 to 3.0 mg/kg. Expanded peripheral T cells had an undetermined antigen specificity. More expanded clones were found, on average, in CD8+ than in CD4+ T cells.

Germline V gives CDR1 MNHEY, CDR2 SMNVEV (reference sequence). Between the trimmed V and J ends, which lost 9 bases and 3 bases, there was a span of 15 bases. The CDR3 is 14 amino acids. Sampling times: baseline, cycle 4 day 1, cycle 7 day 1. TCRdb's table, derived via immunoSEQ multiplex PCR, lists solely in-frame clones and lacks some. The sample shows about 150,000 clones, 94% of them seen only once. On this clone itself: Its target is not known.

The chain is built from TRBV27 and TRBJ2-1; unclear D gene. The TCR originated in an adult with an advanced solid tumor such as melanoma, head and neck, liver or kidney cancer. Sequencing was performed on CD4+ or CD8+ T cells sorted from blood, taken in a trial of the OX40 agonist ivuxolimab. The CDR3 nucleotides read TGTGCCAGAGGTGGGAATGGGCTCTACAATGAGCAGTTCTTC. As protein: CARGGNGLYNEQFF.